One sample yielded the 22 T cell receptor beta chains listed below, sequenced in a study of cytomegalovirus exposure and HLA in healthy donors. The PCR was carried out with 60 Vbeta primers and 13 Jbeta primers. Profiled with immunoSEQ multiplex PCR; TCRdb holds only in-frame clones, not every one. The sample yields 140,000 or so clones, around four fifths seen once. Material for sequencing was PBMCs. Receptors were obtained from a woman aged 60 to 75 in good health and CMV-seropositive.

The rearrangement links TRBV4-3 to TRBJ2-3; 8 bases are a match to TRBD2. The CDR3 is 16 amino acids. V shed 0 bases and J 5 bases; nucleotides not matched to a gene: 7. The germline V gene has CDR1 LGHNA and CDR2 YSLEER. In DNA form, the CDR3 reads TGCGCCAGCAGCCAAGATATAGCGGGGACGATAGATACGCAGTATTTT. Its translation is CASSQDIAGTIDTQYF.

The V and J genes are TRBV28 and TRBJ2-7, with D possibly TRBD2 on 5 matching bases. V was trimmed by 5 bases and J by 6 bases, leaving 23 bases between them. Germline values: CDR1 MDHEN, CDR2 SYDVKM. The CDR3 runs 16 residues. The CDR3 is CASSPRLGRVEGEQYF. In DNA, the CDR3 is TGTGCCAGCAGTCCACGTCTCGGAAGGGTAGAGGGCGAGCAGTACTTC.

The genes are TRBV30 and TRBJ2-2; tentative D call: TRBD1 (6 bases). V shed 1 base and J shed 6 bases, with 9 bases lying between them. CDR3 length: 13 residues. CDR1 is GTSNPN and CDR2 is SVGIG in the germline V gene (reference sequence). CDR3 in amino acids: CAWSARTAGELFF. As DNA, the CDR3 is TGTGCCTGGAGTGCCCGGACAGCCGGGGAGCTGTTTTTT.

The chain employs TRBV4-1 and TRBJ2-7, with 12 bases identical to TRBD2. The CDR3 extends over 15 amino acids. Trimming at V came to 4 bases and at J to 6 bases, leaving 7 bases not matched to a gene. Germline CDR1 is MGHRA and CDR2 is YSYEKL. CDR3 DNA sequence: TGCGCCAGCAGCCTCCTACTAGCGGGAGGTGGCGAGCAGTACTTC. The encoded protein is CASSLLLAGGGEQYF.

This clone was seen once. CDR3 sequence reads: CASSLWGQGNIQYF. The CDR3 DNA reads as TGTGCCAGCAGTTTATGGGGACAGGGCAACATTCAGTACTTC. The chain carries TRBV28 and TRBJ2-4, with 9 bases identical to TRBD1. Germline-derived CDR1 and CDR2 are MDHEN and SYDVKM. V lost 0 bases, J lost 7 bases, and 1 base stayed unmatched. This CDR3 spans 14 amino acids.

The CDR3 DNA is TGTGCCAGCAGCCAGAGGGCTAGCGGGTACACCGGGGAGCTGTTTTTT. Encoded protein: CASSQRASGYTGELFF. The J gene is TRBJ2-2, the V gene TRBV2, with 8 positions matching TRBD2. The germline V gene has CDR1 SNHLY and CDR2 FYNNEI. With V trimmed by 6 bases and J by 3 bases, 9 bases remained unmatched. The CDR3 sequence is 16 residues long.

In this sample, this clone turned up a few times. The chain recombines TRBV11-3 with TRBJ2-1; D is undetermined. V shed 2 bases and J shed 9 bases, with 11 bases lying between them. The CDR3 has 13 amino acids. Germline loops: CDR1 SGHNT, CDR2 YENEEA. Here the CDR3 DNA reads TGTGCCAGCAGCTTACCAACTTCGGGTGAGCAGTTCTTC. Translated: CASSLPTSGEQFF.

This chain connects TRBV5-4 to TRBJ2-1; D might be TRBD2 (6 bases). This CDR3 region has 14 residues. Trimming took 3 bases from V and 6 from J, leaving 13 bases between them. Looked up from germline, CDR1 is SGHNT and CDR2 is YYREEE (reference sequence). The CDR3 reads CASSSQTRTNEQFF. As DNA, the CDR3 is TGTGCCAGCAGCTCCCAGACTAGGACCAATGAGCAGTTCTTC.

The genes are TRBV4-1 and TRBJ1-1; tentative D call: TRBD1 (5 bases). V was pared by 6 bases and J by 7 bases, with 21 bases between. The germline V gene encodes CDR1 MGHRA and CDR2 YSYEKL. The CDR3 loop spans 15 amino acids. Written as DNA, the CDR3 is TGCGCCAGCAGTCACAGTTCCGGGACTGCGAATGAAGCTTTCTTT. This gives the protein CASSHSSGTANEAFF.

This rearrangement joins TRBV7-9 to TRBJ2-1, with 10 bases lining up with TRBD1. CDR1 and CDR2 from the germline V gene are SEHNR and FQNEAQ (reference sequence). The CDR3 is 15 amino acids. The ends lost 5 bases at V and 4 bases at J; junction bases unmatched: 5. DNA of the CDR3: TGTGCCAGCAGCCGGGGACAGGGGAATTACAATGAGCAGTTCTTC. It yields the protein CASSRGQGNYNEQFF.

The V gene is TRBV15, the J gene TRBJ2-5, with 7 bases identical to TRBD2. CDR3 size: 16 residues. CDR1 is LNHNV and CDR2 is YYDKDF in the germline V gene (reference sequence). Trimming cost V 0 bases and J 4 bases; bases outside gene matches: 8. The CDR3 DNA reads TGTGCCACCAGCAGAGATCTAGCGGCTGGGGGAGAGACCCAGTACTTC. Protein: CATSRDLAAGGETQYF. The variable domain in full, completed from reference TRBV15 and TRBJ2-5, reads DAMVIQNPRYQVTQFGKPVTLSCSQTLNHNVMYWYQQKSSQAPKLLFHYYDKDFNNEADTPDNFQSRRPNTSFCFLDIRSPGLGDTAMYLCATSRDLAAGGETQYFGPGTRLLVL.

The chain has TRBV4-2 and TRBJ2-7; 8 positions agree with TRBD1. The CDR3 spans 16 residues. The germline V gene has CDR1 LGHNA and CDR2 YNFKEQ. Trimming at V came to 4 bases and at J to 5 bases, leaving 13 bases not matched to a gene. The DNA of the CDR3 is TGTGCCAGCAGCCCTCGTGACCGGGACAGGTCCGACGAGCAGTACTTC. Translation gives CASSPRDRDRSDEQYF.

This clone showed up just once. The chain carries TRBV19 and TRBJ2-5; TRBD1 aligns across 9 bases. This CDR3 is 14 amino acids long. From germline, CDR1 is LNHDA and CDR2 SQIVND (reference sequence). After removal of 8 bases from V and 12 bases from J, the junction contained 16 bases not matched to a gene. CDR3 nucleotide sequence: TGTGCCAGTTACGACAGGGACAGGGATTTCTCTGAGTACTTC. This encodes CASYDRDRDFSEYF.

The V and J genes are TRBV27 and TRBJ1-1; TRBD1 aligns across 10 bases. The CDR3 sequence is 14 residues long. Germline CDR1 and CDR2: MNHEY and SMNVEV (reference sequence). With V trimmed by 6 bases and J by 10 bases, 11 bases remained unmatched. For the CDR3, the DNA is TGTGCCAGCAGCCAGAAGACAGGGGGCGGTGGAGCTTTCTTT. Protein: CASSQKTGGGGAFF.

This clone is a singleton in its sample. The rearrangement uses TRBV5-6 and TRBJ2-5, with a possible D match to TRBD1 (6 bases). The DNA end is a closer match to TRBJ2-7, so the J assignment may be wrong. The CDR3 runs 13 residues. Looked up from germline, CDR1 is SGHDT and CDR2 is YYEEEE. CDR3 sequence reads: CASSWGQGYEQYF. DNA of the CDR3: TGTGCCAGCAGCTGGGGGCAGGGCTACGAGCAGTACTTC.

The CDR3 nucleotides are TGTGCCAGCAGTGGGACAGGGGGCTGTGATGAAAAACTGTTTTTT. Encoded protein: CASSGTGGCDEKLFF. This chain joins TRBV6-4 and TRBJ1-4; TRBD1 agrees at 11 bases. Looked up from germline, CDR1 is MRHNA and CDR2 is SNTAGT. J lost 6 bases, V lost 4 bases, and 4 bases had no gene match. The CDR3 extends over 15 amino acids.

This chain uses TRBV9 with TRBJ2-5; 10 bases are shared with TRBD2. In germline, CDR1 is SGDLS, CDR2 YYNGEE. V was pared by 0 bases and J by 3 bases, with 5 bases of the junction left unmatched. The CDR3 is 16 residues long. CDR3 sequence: CASSVGASGSKETQYF. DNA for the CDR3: TGTGCCAGCAGCGTAGGGGCTAGCGGGAGTAAAGAGACCCAGTACTTC. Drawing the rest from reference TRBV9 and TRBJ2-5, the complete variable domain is DSGVTQTPKHLITATGQRVTLRCSPRSGDLSVYWYQQSLDQGLQFLIQYYNGEERAKGNILERFSAQQFPDLHSELNLSSLELGDSALYFCASSVGASGSKETQYFGPGTRLLVL.

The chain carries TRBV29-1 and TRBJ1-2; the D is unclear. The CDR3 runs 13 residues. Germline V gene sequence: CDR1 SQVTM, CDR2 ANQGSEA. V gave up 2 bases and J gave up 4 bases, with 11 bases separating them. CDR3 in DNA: TGCAGCGTTGAAAATCCAGGATTCTATGGCTACACCTTC. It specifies CSVENPGFYGYTF.

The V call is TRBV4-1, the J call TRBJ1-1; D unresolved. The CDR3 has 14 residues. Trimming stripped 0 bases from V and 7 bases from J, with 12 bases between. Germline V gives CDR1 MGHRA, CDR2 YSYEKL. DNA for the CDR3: TGCGCCAGCAGCCAAGAAGACCTTGGGAGTGAAGCTTTCTTT. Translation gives CASSQEDLGSEAFF.

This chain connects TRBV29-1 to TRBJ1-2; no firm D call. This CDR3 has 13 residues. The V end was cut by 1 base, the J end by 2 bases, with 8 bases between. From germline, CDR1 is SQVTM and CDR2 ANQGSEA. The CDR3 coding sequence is TGCAGCGTTGAAGGTATCGGGAACTATGGCTACACCTTC. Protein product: CSVEGIGNYGYTF.

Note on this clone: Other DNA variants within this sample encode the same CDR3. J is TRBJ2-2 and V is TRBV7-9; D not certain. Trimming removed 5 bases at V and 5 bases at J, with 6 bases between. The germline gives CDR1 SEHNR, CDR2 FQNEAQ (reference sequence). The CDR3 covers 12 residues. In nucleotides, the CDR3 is TGTGCCAGCAGCGCCGGGACCGGGGAGCTGTTTTTT. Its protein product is CASSAGTGELFF.

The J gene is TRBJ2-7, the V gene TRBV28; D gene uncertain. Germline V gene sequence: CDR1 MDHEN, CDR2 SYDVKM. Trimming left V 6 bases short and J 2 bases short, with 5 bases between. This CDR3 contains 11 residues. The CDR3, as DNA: TGTGCCAGCAGGTCTCCCTACGAGCAGTACTTC. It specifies CASRSPYEQYF. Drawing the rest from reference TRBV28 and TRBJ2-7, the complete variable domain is DVKVTQSSRYLVKRTGEKVFLECVQDMDHENMFWYRQDPGLGLRLIYFSYDVKMKEKGDIPEGYSVSREKKERFSLILESASTNQTSMYLCASRSPYEQYFGPGTRLTVT.